This T cell receptor (beta chain) was retrieved from a study of blood T cell repertoires in COVID-19. The assay was immunoSEQ multiplex PCR, and TCRdb's table has in-frame clones only and misses some. Counted here are roughly 430,000 clones, 88% occurring once; the ten biggest clones make up over 2%. Participants were aged about 18 to 89 years from about 25 US areas. Categorization into cohorts depended on clinical history that participants reported. Germline V gives CDR1 SGHAT, CDR2 FQNNGV. V dropped 5 bases and J dropped 4; count of bases not matched to a gene: 5. CDR3 length equals 13 residues. The rearrangement joins TRBV11-2 to TRBJ2-7, with TRBD1 identical over 7 bases. The sample consisted of PBMCs or T cells enriched from blood (not recorded which). This TCR came from a woman aged 40 to 49 with acute COVID-19. CDR3 nucleotides: TGTGCCAGCAGCCCAAACAGGGGATACGAGCAGTACTTC. As protein: CASSPNRGYEQYF. Full variable domain (missing parts from reference TRBV11-2 and TRBJ2-7): EAGVAQSPRYKIIEKRQSVAFWCNPISGHATLYWYQQILGQGPKLLIQFQNNGVVDDSQLPKDRFSAERLKGVDSTLKIQPAKLEDSAVYLCASSPNRGYEQYFGPGTRLTVT.